Listed below are T cell receptor beta chains from one sample, sequenced in a study of blood T cell repertoires in COVID-19. Measured with immunoSEQ multiplex PCR; TCRdb has only the in-frame clones, and not every one. This sample has fewer than 300,000 clones; 70% to 90% occur once, and the top ten carry 9% to 9.5%. The sequenced sample was peripheral blood. Receptors were obtained from a man aged 18 to 29 with active or convalescent COVID-19. Each CDR3 is given with its conserved first and last residue. The order of the fields is D gene, J gene, clone size, V gene, CDR3 DNA, CDR3 protein. The D gene is left open where the match is weak. The size field is filled for only some rows; it gives once, few, many or a size class.

- | TRBJ2-2 | - | TRBV18 | TGTGCCAGCTCACCAGTGCTTCTAGCGACGAACACCGGGGAGCTGTTTTTT | CASSPVLLATNTGELFF
- | TRBJ2-3 | - | TRBV7-2 | TGTGCCAGCAGCTTACTCAGCACAGATACGCAGTATTTT | CASSLLSTDTQYF
- | TRBJ1-3 | - | TRBV3-1/TRBV3-2 | TGTGCCAGCAGCAAGGAGGGAAACACCATATATTTT | CASSKEGNTIYF
TRBD1 | TRBJ1-5 | once | TRBV5-4 | TGTGCCAGCAGCAGGGACAGGGGGCACAATCAGCCCCAGCATTTT | CASSRDRGHNQPQHF
TRBD2 | TRBJ2-2 | - | TRBV5-1 | TGCGCCAGCACCCTCGCGGGGGGGGCCGGGGAGCTGTTTTTT | CASTLAGGAGELFF
- | TRBJ1-1 | - | TRBV20-1 | TGCAGTGCTAGTCAGGCGCATGCTTACACTGAAGCTTTCTTT | CSASQAHAYTEAFF
- | TRBJ2-5 | - | TRBV11-2 | TGTGCCAGCACCATCGAGCTTTCTGGGGCAGAGACCCAGTACTTC | CASTIELSGAETQYF
TRBD1 | TRBJ1-6 | - | TRBV27 | TGTGCCAGCAGTTTAACGGACAGGGGGCCTGGCCCCTATAATTCACCCCTCCACTTT | CASSLTDRGPGPYNSPLHF
TRBD2 | TRBJ2-7 | - | TRBV19 | TGTGCCAGTACCGGGACTAGCGGGGGGGCTTACGAGCAGTACTTC | CASTGTSGGAYEQYF
- | TRBJ1-5 | - | TRBV7-7 | TGTGCCAGCAGGCGACATAGTTGCAATCAGCCCCAGCATTTT | CASRRHSCNQPQHF
- | TRBJ1-4 | - | TRBV3-1/TRBV3-2 | TGTGCCAGCAGCCAGGGGGCGTGGACTGGAAATGAAAAACTGTTTTTT | CASSQGAWTGNEKLFF
- | TRBJ2-1 | - | TRBV18 | TGTGCCAGCCTATACGGTCAGGGCAATGAGCAGTTCTTC | CASLYGQGNEQFF
- | TRBJ1-1 | - | TRBV7-2 | TGTGCCAGCAGCTTAGGTCCTGGGGGGACTGAAGCTTTCTTT | CASSLGPGGTEAFF
TRBD1 | TRBJ1-4 | few | TRBV2 | TGTGCCAGCAGTGTCAGGGGGGCCAATGAAAAACTGTTTTTT | CASSVRGANEKLFF
TRBD2 | TRBJ2-3 | - | TRBV2 | TGTGCCAGCAGTGCCGGTTGGTCTAGCGGGGGGGGCACAGATACGCAGTATTTT | CASSAGWSSGGGTDTQYF
TRBD2 | TRBJ2-1 | - | TRBV7-2 | TGTGCCAGCAGCTTAGCGCCACTAGCGGGGGGACTCTCCTACAATGAGCAGTTCTTC | CASSLAPLAGGLSYNEQFF
- | TRBJ2-1 | - | TRBV3-1/TRBV3-2 | TGTGCCAGCAGCCAAGTTGGTAGCCTCCCCGTAGCCGCCAATGAGCAGTTCTTC | CASSQVGSLPVAANEQFF
- | TRBJ2-2 | - | TRBV7-2 | TGTGCCAGCAAATCAGGAGGGAACACCGGGGAGCTGTTTTTT | CASKSGGNTGELFF
- | TRBJ1-1 | - | TRBV6-2/TRBV6-3 | TGTGCCAGCAGCCCCGGGGGGGGGCTGTCTGAAGCTTTCTTT | CASSPGGGLSEAFF
TRBD1 | TRBJ1-2 | - | TRBV3-1/TRBV3-2 | TGTGCCAGCAGCCAAGACAGGGGGCTTTATGGCTACACCTTC | CASSQDRGLYGYTF
- | TRBJ1-1 | - | TRBV6-1 | TGTGCCAGCAGTGAATCAGGAACCACTGAAGCTTTCTTT | CASSESGTTEAFF
- | TRBJ1-1 | - | TRBV9 | TGTGCCAGCAGCGCCGGGACTGTGAACACTGAAGCTTTCTTT | CASSAGTVNTEAFF
- | TRBJ1-1 | - | TRBV11-2 | TGTGCCAGCAGCTTAGTGGCGGGGAACACTGAAGCTTTCTTT | CASSLVAGNTEAFF
TRBD1 | TRBJ2-5 | - | TRBV2 | TGTGCCAGCAGTCCGACAGGGGAGGAGACCCAGTACTTC | CASSPTGEETQYF
TRBD1 | TRBJ1-5 | once | TRBV27 | TGTGCCAGCAGTTTATCGTGGCGGGACAGAACTCTTAGCAATCAGCCCCAGCATTTT | CASSLSWRDRTLSNQPQHF
TRBD2 | TRBJ2-1 | - | TRBV12-5 | TGTGCTAGTGGTTTGACACTAGCGGAGCAGTTCTTC | CASGLTLAEQFF
TRBD1 | TRBJ2-7 | - | TRBV19 | TGTGCCAGTAGCGGACAGGGGTACGAGCAGTACTTC | CASSGQGYEQYF
TRBD1 | TRBJ1-2 | - | TRBV6-2/TRBV6-3 | TGTGCCAGCAGTTTAACGAGACAGGGCATCAACTATGGCTACACCTTC | CASSLTRQGINYGYTF
- | TRBJ2-7 | - | TRBV5-1 | TGCGCCAGCAGCCCGGACAGCCCCTACGAGCAGTACTTC | CASSPDSPYEQYF
- | TRBJ2-1 | - | TRBV6-5 | TGTGCCAGCGATGGGGGGTTATACAATGAGCAGTTCTTC | CASDGGLYNEQFF
TRBD2 | TRBJ2-7 | - | TRBV2 | TGTGCCAGCAGTAAAGCGGGGGGGCCTAAATACGAGCAGTACTTC | CASSKAGGPKYEQYF
- | TRBJ1-1 | - | TRBV20-1 | TGCAGTGCCCCGCCGGGGGCTTTCTTT | CSAPPGAFF
- | TRBJ1-2 | - | TRBV27 | TGTGCCAGCAGTTTATCGCACAGGGACCGCTATGGCTACACCTTC | CASSLSHRDRYGYTF
- | TRBJ2-2 | - | TRBV5-4 | TGTGCCAGCAGTCAGCCGCGTGGAGGCACGCCCGGGGAGCTGTTTTTT | CASSQPRGGTPGELFF
TRBD1 | TRBJ1-2 | few | TRBV18 | TGTGCCAGCTCACACGGACAGGGTTTGAAGGATGGCTACACCTTC | CASSHGQGLKDGYTF
TRBD1 | TRBJ1-2 | - | TRBV19 | TGTGCCAGTAGTCTCCGGGACAGAGATGGCTACACCTTC | CASSLRDRDGYTF
- | TRBJ2-7 | few | TRBV14 | TGTGCCAGCAGGGCCCTTGGCCGATACGAGCAGTACTTC | CASRALGRYEQYF
- | TRBJ2-1 | - | TRBV4-3 | TGCGCCAGCAGCCAAGATGCTGGAGCGTACAATGAGCAGTTCTTC | CASSQDAGAYNEQFF
- | TRBJ2-1 | once | TRBV13 | TGTGCCAGCAGCTTAGCTGCACTAGGGTATGAGCAGTTCTTC | CASSLAALGYEQFF
TRBD2 | TRBJ2-5 | - | TRBV6-5 | TGTGCCAGCAGGAGCGGGGGTGGGGAGACCCAGTACTTC | CASRSGGGETQYF
TRBD1 | TRBJ1-1 | - | TRBV10-3 | TGTGCCATCAGGGGACAGGCGAACACTGAAGCTTTCTTT | CAIRGQANTEAFF
- | TRBJ2-7 | - | TRBV20-1 | TGCAGCGCACTGGGAGGCGAGCAGTACTTC | CSALGGEQYF
- | TRBJ1-1 | once | TRBV20-1 | TGCAGTGCTAGAACAGAGACTGAAGCTTTCTTT | CSARTETEAFF
- | TRBJ1-6 | - | TRBV6-5 | TGTGCCAGCGAGGGGGATTCACCCCTCCACTTT | CASEGDSPLHF
TRBD1 | TRBJ2-2 | once | TRBV19 | TGTGCCAGTAGTATGGCGACAGGGGGCACCGGGGAGCTGTTTTTT | CASSMATGGTGELFF
TRBD2 | TRBJ2-7 | - | TRBV6-2/TRBV6-3 | TGTGCCAGCAGTCTAGCGGGGTACGAGCAGTACTTC | CASSLAGYEQYF